These 2 T cell receptor beta chains came from one sample sequenced in a study of T cells in Graves' hyperthyroidism and ophthalmopathy (dated by TCRdb to the late 2010s). The method was multiplex PCR. The sequencer listed for this sample is Illumina HiSeq 2000. TCR beta CDR3 regions were amplified from RNA transcripts. A first-round RT-PCR of the TCR CDR3 used the HTBI primer set with the Qiagen OneStep RT-PCR kit. TCRdb reprocessed the public reads (quality trimming at Q25 with fastp, clone calling with MiXCR) and kept in-frame beta chains. Rows are combined by CDR3 protein, so each entry shows the most common genes and DNA. The table for this sample lists 300,000 or so distinct CDR3 sequences; 15% to 20% of them were counted only once. Clones ranked in the top ten supply 49% of the sample. Sequenced: blood. These receptors were collected from a woman aged 45-65 years with Graves' hyperthyroidism.

This clonotype was detected only a few times. The rearrangement joins TRBV6-1 to TRBJ2-3, with D possibly being TRBD2 (6 bases). Between the trimmed V and J ends, which lost 6 bases and 3 bases, there was a span of 16 bases. CDR1 is MNHNS and CDR2 is SASEGT in the germline V gene. This CDR3 spans 15 amino acids. The CDR3 loop reads CASSSGGVRTDTQYF. CDR3 bases: TGTGCCAGCAGCTCCGGGGGAGTGAGGACAGATACGCAGTATTTT.

This clonotype was seen ten or more times. The chain combines TRBV18 with TRBJ2-5; 7 bases are a match to TRBD1. The ends lost 3 bases at V and 2 bases at J; junction bases unmatched: 6. The CDR3 sequence is 15 residues long. The germline gives CDR1 KGHSH, CDR2 LQKENI. Here the CDR3 reads CASSPGTANQETQYF. The DNA for the CDR3 is TGTGCCAGCTCACCGGGGACAGCTAATCAAGAGACCCAGTACTTC.